A single sample is the source of the 24 T cell receptor beta chains below, sequenced in a study of cytomegalovirus exposure and HLA in healthy donors. It was with 60 Vbeta and 13 Jbeta primers that the PCR ran. This table comes from immunoSEQ multiplex PCR, and its TCRdb copy is limited to in-frame clones, with some not included. The profile covers some 190,000 clones, with roughly 77% appearing a single time and about 4.6% taken by the ten largest. The sequenced sample consisted of PBMCs. The receptor source for this set is a man aged 30 to 39 in good health and CMV-seropositive.

V usage is TRBV7-6 and J usage is TRBJ1-2, with a weak D call TRBD1 (5 bases). Germline V gene data show CDR1 as SGHVS and CDR2 as FNYEAQ. Trimming left V 5 bases short and J 7 bases short, with 17 bases between. This CDR3 has 14 amino acids. CDR3 sequence reads: CASSPRSRVGGYTF. The CDR3 DNA is TGTGCCAGCAGCCCCAGGAGCAGGGTAGGTGGCTACACCTTC. Complete variable domain (other parts from reference TRBV7-6 and TRBJ1-2): GAGVSQSPRYKVTKRGQDVALRCDPISGHVSLYWYRQALGQGPEFLTYFNYEAQQDKSGLPNDRFSAERPEGSISTLTIQRTEQRDSAMYRCASSPRSRVGGYTFGSGTRLTVV.

The chain combines TRBV27 with TRBJ1-4; possibly TRBD1 for D (5 bases). The V gene lost 1 base and the J gene lost 4 bases, with 19 bases spanning the gap. CDR1 is MNHEY, CDR2 SMNVEV, per germline (reference sequence). The CDR3 is 18 amino acids. The CDR3 here is CASSLYGGPGVVNEKLFF. CDR3 bases: TGTGCCAGCAGTTTATATGGCGGCCCGGGGGTCGTTAATGAAAAACTGTTTTTT.

V and J are TRBV6-1 and TRBJ1-6; a weak D match, TRBD1 (6 bases). The V end lost 2 bases, the J end lost 13 bases, and 24 bases lay between the germline ends. This CDR3 spans 17 amino acids. Per germline, CDR1 MNHNS and CDR2 SASEGT. CDR3 protein: CASSEYFTGQGGGPLHF. The CDR3 DNA is TGTGCCAGCAGTGAATATTTCACGGGCCAGGGAGGGGGTCCCCTCCACTTT.

J is TRBJ2-7 and V is TRBV9; 7 bases are shared with TRBD1. The germline V gene encodes CDR1 SGDLS and CDR2 YYNGEE. The CDR3 runs to 16 residues. After removal of 3 bases from V and 3 bases from J, the junction contained 12 bases not matched to a gene. CDR3 coding DNA: TGTGCCAGCAGCGACTCCGCCGGGACAGCAAACTACGAGCAGTACTTC. This gives the protein CASSDSAGTANYEQYF.

The chain recombines TRBV5-6 with TRBJ1-5; 9 nucleotides align to TRBD1. This CDR3 comprises 15 residues. The trim removed 3 bases at V and 7 bases at J, leaving 8 bases unmatched. Per the germline V gene, CDR1 is SGHDT and CDR2 is YYEEEE. The CDR3 coding sequence is TGTGCCAGCAGCTCCTTGGACAGGGGACTCCAGCCCCAGCATTTT. Translating gives CASSSLDRGLQPQHF.

The genes are TRBV27 and TRBJ2-5, with 7 bases aligning to TRBD2. V was clipped by 6 bases and J by 5 bases; unmatched bases: 12. CDR3 length equals 15 residues. The germline gives CDR1 MNHEY, CDR2 SMNVEV (reference sequence). In DNA, the CDR3 is TGTGCCAGCAGACGATGGGAGGGAGGTAGGGAGACCCAGTACTTC. Translation: CASRRWEGGRETQYF.

The rearrangement uses TRBV10-3 and TRBJ1-2; 9 nucleotides match TRBD1. This CDR3 is 17 amino acids long. CDR1 and CDR2 from the germline V gene are ENHRY and SYGVKD. J gave up 8 bases and V 8 bases, and 21 bases lay outside the gene matches. CDR3 nucleotides: TGTGCCATCTCATCGGAAACAGGGGGCCCTTTCCGGGGAGGCTACACCTTC. This gives the protein CAISSETGGPFRGGYTF.

This sequence joins TRBV11-2 and TRBJ2-1, with TRBD2 matching over 7 bases. This CDR3 region has 14 residues. The ends lost 1 base at V and 6 bases at J; junction bases unmatched: 3. Germline lookup yields CDR1 SGHAT and CDR2 FQNNGV. This chain's CDR3 is CASSLALAVNEQFF. The CDR3 DNA follows: TGTGCCAGCAGCTTAGCTCTAGCGGTCAATGAGCAGTTCTTC.

This rearrangement joins TRBV7-2 to TRBJ1-2; maybe TRBD1 (6 bases). Trimming cost V 5 bases and J 2 bases, with 15 bases left between them. Germline CDR1 and CDR2: SGHTA and FQGNSA. The CDR3 runs 15 residues. For the CDR3, the DNA is TGTGCCAGCAGCCCCTCGACAGGAACGAACTATGGCTACACCTTC. Amino acid sequence: CASSPSTGTNYGYTF.

This chain links TRBV7-2 with TRBJ2-7; TRBD2 matches at 13 bases. V was clipped by 5 bases and J by 4 bases; unmatched bases: 5. CDR3 length equals 15 residues. Germline V gene data show CDR1 as SGHTA and CDR2 as FQGNSA. The CDR3 reads CASSQTSGRPYEQYF. CDR3 DNA sequence: TGTGCCAGCAGCCAGACTAGCGGGAGGCCATACGAGCAGTACTTC.

This clone was detected a few times. V and J are TRBV5-4 and TRBJ1-2, with 7 nucleotides matching TRBD1. V lost 1 base, J lost 7 bases, and 4 bases stayed unmatched. The CDR3 runs to 13 residues. CDR1 and CDR2 from the germline V gene are SGHNT and YYREEE (reference sequence). In DNA, the CDR3 is TGTGCCAGCAGCTTGAAGGGGGCGGGTGGCTACACCTTC. Its protein is CASSLKGAGGYTF.

The chain is built from TRBV2 and TRBJ2-5; TRBD1 aligns across 7 bases. CDR3 length: 14 residues. The germline V gene encodes CDR1 SNHLY and CDR2 FYNNEI. Trimming at V came to 6 bases and at J to 5 bases, leaving 9 bases not matched to a gene. CDR3 DNA: TGTGCCAGCAGCTGGACAGGTCAGAGGGAGACCCAGTACTTC. It encodes CASSWTGQRETQYF.

The rearrangement uses TRBV5-4 and TRBJ1-3; 10 positions match TRBD1. The CDR3 is made up of 16 amino acids. CDR1 is SGHNT, CDR2 YYREEE, per germline (reference sequence). V dropped 3 bases and J dropped 4; count of bases not matched to a gene: 7. In DNA, the CDR3 is TGTGCCAGCAGCTCATCGGACAGGGGGAGCGGAAACACCATATATTTT. It yields the protein CASSSSDRGSGNTIYF.

This clone was counted once. This chain links TRBV9 with TRBJ1-2; 8 bases are a match to TRBD1. Germline V CDR1 and CDR2: SGDLS, YYNGEE. J gave up 3 bases and V 6 bases, and 16 bases lay outside the gene matches. CDR3 length: 17 residues. CDR3 sequence: CASTTDAGPGGDYGYTF. The DNA for the CDR3 is TGTGCCAGCACCACAGACGCCGGGCCAGGGGGCGACTATGGCTACACCTTC.

This chain uses TRBV28 with TRBJ2-3; D unclear. This CDR3 has 16 residues. Trimming left V 2 bases short and J 4 bases short, with 16 bases between. The germline CDR1 and CDR2 sequences are MDHEN and SYDVKM. The DNA of the CDR3 is TGTGCCAGCAGTTTACGCCTAGGAGTCTTCCCAGATACGCAGTATTTT. Its protein product is CASSLRLGVFPDTQYF. Filled out from reference TRBV28 and TRBJ2-3, the complete variable domain reads DVKVTQSSRYLVKRTGEKVFLECVQDMDHENMFWYRQDPGLGLRLIYFSYDVKMKEKGDIPEGYSVSREKKERFSLILESASTNQTSMYLCASSLRLGVFPDTQYFGPGTRLTVL.

This chain uses TRBV19 with TRBJ2-3; 15 bases line up with TRBD2. Germline V gene data show CDR1 as LNHDA and CDR2 as SQIVND (reference sequence). The ends lost 7 bases at V and 8 bases at J; junction bases unmatched: 4. The CDR3 totals 14 residues. The CDR3 nucleotides read TGTGCCAGTACCGGACTAGCGGGGGGGGGTACGCAGTATTTT. Translating it yields CASTGLAGGGTQYF.

This clone turned up a few times. The chain links TRBV30 to TRBJ2-1, with 9 bases aligning to TRBD2. Germline CDR1 and CDR2: GTSNPN and SVGIG (reference sequence). This CDR3 is 17 amino acids long. J was trimmed by 6 bases and V by 2 bases; bases with no gene match: 14. CDR3 in amino acids: CAWSWGRGSGSSNEQFF. The CDR3, as DNA: TGTGCCTGGAGTTGGGGCCGGGGTAGCGGGAGCAGCAATGAGCAGTTCTTC.

This sequence joins TRBV11-2 and TRBJ2-7, with 7 bases that match TRBD1. The CDR3 has 15 amino acids. V was clipped by 3 bases and J by 6 bases; unmatched bases: 11. Per the germline V gene, CDR1 is SGHAT and CDR2 is FQNNGV. The CDR3, as DNA: TGTGCCAGCAGCTTTCCCGGGACAGTCGCCCCCGAGCAGTACTTC. It encodes CASSFPGTVAPEQYF.

The J gene is TRBJ2-7, the V gene TRBV12-5, with 9 bases identical to TRBD1. J lost 2 bases, V lost 0 bases, and 5 bases had no gene match. Germline-derived CDR1 and CDR2 are LGHNT and FRNRAP. CDR3 length: 16 residues. The CDR3 loop reads CASGLVVGQGPYEQYF. As DNA, the CDR3 is TGTGCTAGTGGTTTGGTGGTGGGACAGGGACCCTACGAGCAGTACTTC.

As to this clone: A read error may produce the germline difference seen at one junction end. The rearrangement links TRBV7-7 to TRBJ2-5, with 12 bases identical to TRBD2. Germline values: CDR1 SSHAT, CDR2 FNYEAQ (reference sequence). CDR3 length: 15 residues. CDR3 protein: CASSPRTSGTETQYF. The CDR3 nucleotides read TGTGCTAGCAGCCCCCGGACTAGCGGGACAGAGACCCAGTACTTC.

The CDR3 DNA sequence: TGTGCCACCTCATTCGAGGCTGGCAATCAGCCCCAGCATTTT. This sequence encodes CATSFEAGNQPQHF. The chain carries TRBV10-3 and TRBJ1-5; D is uncertain. V was cut by 10 bases and J by 2 bases, with 15 bases left in between. The CDR3 loop spans 14 amino acids. CDR1 ENHRY and CDR2 SYGVKD come from the germline V gene.

V usage is TRBV27 and J usage is TRBJ1-5, with D possibly TRBD1 on 6 matching bases. The CDR3 is 13 residues long. V was cut by 5 bases and J by 7 bases, with 12 bases left in between. CDR1 and CDR2 (germline): MNHEY, SMNVEV (reference sequence). This chain's CDR3 is CASSRQVQQPQHF. CDR3 nucleotides: TGTGCCAGCAGTCGACAGGTCCAGCAGCCCCAGCATTTT.

The rearrangement links TRBV7-9 to TRBJ1-1; 8 positions match TRBD1. CDR1 SEHNR and CDR2 FQNEAQ come from the germline V gene (reference sequence). J lost 6 bases, V lost 5 bases, and 5 bases had no gene match. CDR3 size: 13 residues. DNA of the CDR3: TGTGCCAGCAGCCAGGGGGCGTGGGCTGAAGCTTTCTTT. This sequence encodes CASSQGAWAEAFF.

This rearrangement joins TRBV2 to TRBJ1-6, with D possibly being TRBD1 (5 bases). Trimming shortened V by 10 bases and J by 9 bases, and 22 bases separated the two germline ends. The CDR3 is 15 residues long. Germline CDR1 and CDR2: SNHLY and FYNNEI. CDR3 coding DNA: TGTGCCACCGCCCTAGAAGGGGTTTCTCGTTCACCCCTCCACTTT. Residues: CATALEGVSRSPLHF.